The clone carrying this TCR beta chain showed up just a few times. This specimen belongs to a study of blood T cell repertoires in COVID-19. Background on the study: Samples taken during acute and convalescent COVID-19 were collected in the United States, Italy and Spain.

Under the authors' procedure: For nucleated cells, counts were estimated from reference gene primer amplification. Generated by immunoSEQ multiplex PCR, the TCRdb table keeps only in-frame clones and is missing some. Clonal size and the V and J genes are those of that table, whereas D and trimming came from the DNA. The sample shows 170,000 or so clones, approximately 88% of them seen only once. Specimen: peripheral blood. The sequence was collected from a woman aged 55-69 years with acute or convalescent COVID-19.

The CDR3 sequence: CANGARGEETQYF. In DNA form, the CDR3 reads TGTGCCAACGGAGCGCGGGGGGAAGAGACCCAGTACTTC. The chain recombines TRBV21-1 with TRBJ2-5; TRBD2 reflects the table's D call only, with no check against the DNA. TRBV21-1 is reported as a pseudogene. CDR3 length: 13 residues.